This T cell receptor beta chain was observed in a study of T cells in Graves' hyperthyroidism and ophthalmopathy. General observations from the study: The blood repertoire included most of the expanded thyroid clonotypes above 0.001. Researchers report that a 13 V-J model separated ophthalmopathy from stable hyperthyroidism. Ophthalmopathy was identified by the model a median around 6.3 months ahead of onset.

With respect to this clonotype: Its antigen is not known.

Thyroid ultrasound and orbital computed tomography, with clinical symptoms and serum thyroxine and TRAb, informed diagnoses. RNA transcripts were the template for amplifying TCR beta CDR3 regions. The TCR CDR3 was amplified in a first-round RT-PCR using the HTBI primer set. Each CDR3 protein gets one entry after TCRdb re-called the multiplex PCR reads with MiXCR. The data show hundreds of thousands of distinct CDR3 sequences, with approximately 42% seen just once and roughly 6.5% held by the top ten. The TCR originated in an adult man with Graves' disease, either hyperthyroidism or ophthalmopathy (not recorded which). The sample comprised peripheral blood or thyroid tissue (not recorded which).

The CDR3 coding sequence is TGTGCCACCGCCCGTGGGACTAGCGGGAGTTTCGGCGGGGAGCTGTTTTTT. This encodes CATARGTSGSFGGELFF. The rearrangement links TRBV24-1 to TRBJ2-2, with 14 positions matching TRBD2. CDR1 is KGHDR, CDR2 SFDVKD, per germline. V shed 9 bases and J 7 bases; nucleotides not matched to a gene: 12. The CDR3 consists of 17 residues.